Shown below are 12 T cell receptor beta chains from a single sample sequenced in a study. Via MiXCR, TCRdb re-called the 5' RACE reads, giving one row per CDR3 protein. The sample yields about 43,000 distinct CDR3 sequences, over 20% seen once. Cells sorted as Tregs were CD4+, CD25+ and CD127-/low. The sample comprised Tregs sorted from a lymph node. These TCRs come from a female donor with breast cancer.

This clonotype was seen a few times. CDR3 DNA sequence: TGTGCCAGCAGCGGCCGACAGGCCGAGTGGGGCTACACCTTC. Encoded protein: CASSGRQAEWGYTF. The V gene is TRBV13, the J gene TRBJ1-2; D perhaps matches TRBD1 (6 bases). There are 14 residues in the CDR3. Germline lookup yields CDR1 PRHDT and CDR2 FYEKMQ (reference sequence). The V gene lost 5 bases and the J gene lost 8 bases, with 18 bases spanning the gap.

This clonotype occurred a few times. The chain uses TRBV14 and TRBJ1-1; 7 bases are a match to TRBD1. Per germline, CDR1 SGHDN and CDR2 FVKESK. There are 15 residues in the CDR3. With V trimmed by 4 bases and J by 0 bases, 5 bases remained unmatched. The CDR3 is CASSLRGRMNTEAFF. The CDR3 DNA reads TGTGCCAGCAGCCTGAGGGGGCGGATGAACACTGAAGCTTTCTTT.

This clonotype was recorded at least ten times. The gene calls are TRBV4-2 and TRBJ2-7, with D perhaps matching TRBD2 (5 bases). V lost 1 base and J 3 bases, leaving 7 bases between the germline ends. This CDR3 has 13 residues. Germline CDR1 LGHNA, CDR2 YNFKEQ. The chain's CDR3 is CASSQVGSYEQYF. The DNA for the CDR3 is TGTGCCAGCAGCCAAGTGGGGAGCTACGAGCAGTACTTC.

A word on this clonotype: A much more abundant neighbour one base away suggests this may be a read error. The chain carries TRBV7-9 and TRBJ1-4; 9 bases map to TRBD1. CDR1 and CDR2 from the germline V gene are SEHNR and FQNEAQ (reference sequence). The CDR3 runs 15 residues. Written as DNA, the CDR3 is TGTGCCAGCAGCGGATGGACAGGGGTTCGGGAAAGACTGTTTTTT. Translating it yields CASSGWTGVRERLFF.

This clonotype has a count of ten or more. The V and J genes are TRBV4-2 and TRBJ1-6; D call uncertain. CDR3 length: 13 amino acids. Trimming removed 0 bases from V and 7 bases from J, with 4 bases in between. The germline gives CDR1 LGHNA, CDR2 YNFKEQ. The CDR3, as DNA: TGTGCCAGCAGCCAAGAGACGAATTCACCCCTCCACTTT. Translating it yields CASSQETNSPLHF.

This clonotype was detected a few times. This sequence joins TRBV12-3 or TRBV12-4 and TRBJ1-5, with D unresolved. This CDR3 spans 15 amino acids. With 6 bases removed from V and 3 bases from J, the gap between germline ends came to 15 bases. The CDR3 DNA follows: TGTGCCAGCAGCTCCCCGGCAGCAAACAATCAGCCCCAGCATTTT. This encodes CASSSPAANNQPQHF.

This clonotype was observed once. A much larger clone differs by one base, so this may be a read error. The genes are TRBV20-1 and TRBJ2-1; TRBD2 matches at 7 bases. This CDR3 is 15 amino acids long. The V gene end was trimmed by 3 bases and the J gene end by 4 bases; junction bases not matched to a gene: 9. In germline, CDR1 is DFQATT, CDR2 SNEGSKA (reference sequence). In nucleotides, the CDR3 is TGCAGTGCTAGTGATGGGAGGGCCCTTTACAATGAGCAGTTCTTC. It yields the protein CSASDGRALYNEQFF.

In regard to this clonotype: A much larger clone differs by one base, so this may be a read error. The chain carries TRBV27 and TRBJ2-3; the D is unclear. The CDR3 covers 14 residues. V was clipped by 3 bases and J by 4 bases, with 11 bases between them. Germline CDR1 MNHEY, CDR2 SMNVEV (reference sequence). The CDR3 DNA sequence: TGTGCCAGCAGTTTTCGACCCTTGCCAGATACGCAGTATTTT. Translating gives CASSFRPLPDTQYF.

V usage is TRBV20-1 and J usage is TRBJ1-3, with 7 bases fitting TRBD1. Germline CDR1 and CDR2: DFQATT and SNEGSKA (reference sequence). This CDR3 is 16 amino acids long. The ends lost 6 bases at V and 3 bases at J; junction bases unmatched: 14. The CDR3 DNA follows: TGCAGTGCCCAGACAGGGCGTAGGGCTGTTGGAAACACCATATATTTT. Translation: CSAQTGRRAVGNTIYF.

The rearrangement joins TRBV20-1 to TRBJ2-1; D perhaps matches TRBD2 (6 bases). Trimming shortened V by 6 bases and J by 10 bases, and 13 bases separated the two germline ends. The V gene's germline CDR1 is DFQATT and CDR2 SNEGSKA (reference sequence). The CDR3 covers 11 residues. In DNA, the CDR3 is TGCAGTGCAATGCCGGGACTCGAGCAGTTCTTC. Protein product: CSAMPGLEQFF.

This clonotype was counted at least ten times. The chain recombines TRBV6-2 or TRBV6-3 with TRBJ2-1, with D perhaps matching TRBD1 (5 bases). This CDR3 comprises 14 residues. Trimming took off 2 bases at V and 5 bases at J, with 10 bases between the two ends. From germline, CDR1 is MNHEY and CDR2 SVGEGT. DNA of the CDR3: TGTGCCAGCAGTTACAGGGGCGCGCACAATGAGCAGTTCTTC. This translates into CASSYRGAHNEQFF.

This clonotype was seen many times. The V call is TRBV6-5, the J call TRBJ2-5; D is ambiguous. From germline, CDR1 is MNHEY and CDR2 SVGAGI. This CDR3 has 13 residues. Between the trimmed V and J ends, which lost 0 bases and 9 bases, there was a span of 11 bases. CDR3 protein: CASSYSQARAQYF. The CDR3 DNA reads as TGTGCCAGCAGTTACTCGCAAGCAAGGGCCCAGTACTTC.